The 24 T cell receptor beta chains below were found in one sample sequenced in a study of cytomegalovirus exposure and HLA in healthy donors. PCR involved 60 Vbeta and 13 Jbeta primers. The repertoire was sequenced with immunoSEQ multiplex PCR; TCRdb's copy has only in-frame clones and lacks some. This table has about 190,000 clones, 65% to 90% appearing once. Sequenced sample: PBMCs. These receptor sequences come from a man aged 35-49 years in good health and CMV-seropositive.

J is TRBJ2-3 and V is TRBV11-1; 9 bases align to TRBD1. V lost 5 bases and J lost 4; bases outside the gene matches: 4. The germline gives CDR1 SGHAT, CDR2 FQDESV (reference sequence). The CDR3 sequence is 14 residues long. The CDR3 bases are TGTGCCAGCAGCGGACAGGGGAGCGCAGATACGCAGTATTTT. Translation gives CASSGQGSADTQYF.

In its sample, this clone was seen a few times. V usage is TRBV5-6 and J usage is TRBJ1-1; possible D gene TRBD1, 5 bases. This CDR3 comprises 13 residues. Germline V gene sequence: CDR1 SGHDT, CDR2 YYEEEE. V gave up 3 bases and J gave up 5 bases, with 11 bases separating them. The CDR3 DNA sequence: TGTGCCAGCAGCTGGGGGGGGAGGACTGAAGCTTTCTTT. It is translated as CASSWGGRTEAFF.

The rearrangement uses TRBV11-2 and TRBJ1-1, with 10 bases aligning to TRBD1. From germline, CDR1 is SGHAT and CDR2 FQNNGV. CDR3 length: 13 amino acids. Unmatched junction bases numbered 0, after V lost 4 bases and J lost 4 bases. Here the CDR3 DNA reads TGTGCCAGCAGCTGGGACAGGGGCACTGAAGCTTTCTTT. Translated: CASSWDRGTEAFF.

The chain links TRBV7-9 to TRBJ1-1, with D possibly matching TRBD1 (5 bases). The CDR3 consists of 14 residues. The V end was cut by 1 base, the J end by 4 bases, with 10 bases between. Per the germline V gene, CDR1 is SEHNR and CDR2 is FQNEAQ (reference sequence). The chain's CDR3 is CASSLVTGGTEAFF. CDR3 nucleotides: TGTGCCAGCAGCTTAGTCACGGGGGGCACTGAAGCTTTCTTT. The whole variable domain, filled in from reference TRBV7-9 and TRBJ1-1, reads DTGVSQNPRHKITKRGQNVTFRCDPISEHNRLYWYRQTLGQGPEFLTYFQNEAQLEKSRLLSDRFSAERPKGSFSTLEIQRTEQGDSAMYLCASSLVTGGTEAFFGQGTRLTVV.

This clone was seen once. A read error may produce the germline difference seen at one junction end. The V call is TRBV7-9, the J call TRBJ2-7; TRBD1 matches at 8 bases. Germline assignment: CDR1 SEHNR and CDR2 FQNEAQ (reference sequence). This CDR3 is 15 amino acids long. CDR3 amino acids: CSSSLGAQGALEQYF. In DNA, the CDR3 is TGTTCCAGCAGCTTAGGGGCGCAGGGGGCGTTGGAGCAGTACTTC.

The V gene is TRBV27, the J gene TRBJ2-5; 7 positions match TRBD1. The CDR3 covers 12 residues. The J segment lost 7 bases and the V segment lost 4 bases, leaving 3 bases of the junction unmatched. The germline V gene has CDR1 MNHEY and CDR2 SMNVEV (reference sequence). The CDR3 is CASSSQGRTQYF. The CDR3 coding sequence is TGTGCCAGCAGTTCACAGGGGAGGACCCAGTACTTC.

This rearrangement joins TRBV5-4 to TRBJ1-2, with D unresolved. V was cut by 7 bases and J by 5 bases, with 18 bases left in between. The CDR3 runs 14 residues. CDR1 is SGHNT, CDR2 YYREEE, per germline (reference sequence). CDR3 nucleotides: TGTGCCAGCGGAGGAACGGACGTAACATATGGCTACACCTTC. Amino acid sequence: CASGGTDVTYGYTF.

The chain couples TRBV5-1 to TRBJ2-3, with TRBD2 matching 8 bases. Per germline, CDR1 SGHRS and CDR2 YFSETQ. V dropped 0 bases and J dropped 7; count of bases not matched to a gene: 7. CDR3 length: 15 residues. The CDR3, as DNA: TGCGCCAGCAGCTTGGATACGGGAGGGGCAAATACGCAGTATTTT. The encoded protein is CASSLDTGGANTQYF.

The chain has TRBV19 and TRBJ2-7; 8 nucleotides align to TRBD1. Germline-derived CDR1 and CDR2 are LNHDA and SQIVND (reference sequence). Trimming removed 5 bases from V and 3 bases from J; junction bases left unmatched: 6. CDR3 length equals 14 residues. The CDR3 nucleotides read TGTGCCAGTAGTCCGGACAGGGCTGGCTACGAGCAGTACTTC. Amino acid sequence: CASSPDRAGYEQYF.

The chain joins TRBV29-1 to TRBJ1-1; D unresolved. The V gene lost 7 bases and the J gene lost 4 bases, with 13 bases spanning the gap. The CDR3 is 12 amino acids. Germline CDR1 SQVTM, CDR2 ANQGSEA. The CDR3 loop reads CSADGGSTEAFF. The DNA for the CDR3 is TGCAGCGCCGACGGCGGGAGCACTGAAGCTTTCTTT.

The chain joins TRBV11-3 to TRBJ2-5; D perhaps matches TRBD2 (8 bases). Trimming cost V 11 bases and J 5 bases, with 18 bases left between them. The CDR3 totals 13 residues. The germline CDR1 and CDR2 sequences are SGHNT and YENEEA. The CDR3 bases are TGTGCCTCCGGGAGGGGGCCGGTGGAGACCCAGTACTTC. Its translation: CASGRGPVETQYF.

This chain uses TRBV27 with TRBJ1-5, with 9 bases identical to TRBD1. Germline CDR1 MNHEY, CDR2 SMNVEV (reference sequence). Trimming took 4 bases from V and 4 from J; bases not matched to a gene: 5. The CDR3 totals 15 residues. In DNA, the CDR3 is TGTGCCAGCAGTTGGGGGACAGGGATAAATCAGCCCCAGCATTTT. This codes for CASSWGTGINQPQHF.

The chain joins TRBV12-5 to TRBJ2-7; 7 nucleotides align to TRBD1. The CDR3 has 16 residues. Per germline, CDR1 LGHNT and CDR2 FRNRAP. Losses at the gene ends were 5 bases for V and 5 bases for J; bases not matched to a gene: 15. The chain's CDR3 is CASGRPNGQAGNEQYF. CDR3 sequence (DNA): TGTGCTAGTGGTCGACCCAATGGACAGGCAGGAAACGAGCAGTACTTC.

The rearrangement joins TRBV6-6 to TRBJ2-2, with TRBD2 matching 7 bases. Germline V lookup: CDR1 MNHNY, CDR2 SVGAGI (reference sequence). The CDR3 consists of 16 residues. J gave up 5 bases and V 0 bases, and 6 bases lay outside the gene matches. The CDR3 DNA sequence: TGTGCCAGCAGTTACTCGCCCAGCGGGAATACCGGGGAGCTGTTTTTT. Its translation is CASSYSPSGNTGELFF.

This chain uses TRBV7-2 with TRBJ2-5; D remains ambiguous. V lost 2 bases to trimming and J lost 4 bases, with 11 bases between them. From germline, CDR1 is SGHTA and CDR2 FQGNSA. The CDR3 runs to 14 residues. CDR3 region: CASSLTAVGETQYF. Here the CDR3 DNA reads TGTGCCAGCAGCTTAACTGCGGTTGGAGAGACCCAGTACTTC.

The CDR3 region is CSFGVGTETQYF. The CDR3 bases are TGCAGTTTCGGGGTCGGCACGGAGACCCAGTACTTC. The rearrangement uses TRBV29-1 and TRBJ2-5, with D maybe TRBD2 (5 bases). The CDR3 is 12 residues long. The V gene's germline CDR1 is SQVTM and CDR2 ANQGSEA.

V and J are TRBV4-3 and TRBJ1-3; no clear D. This CDR3 has 15 residues. Trimming took 0 bases from V and 2 from J, leaving 8 bases between them. Germline V gives CDR1 LGHNA, CDR2 YSLEER. CDR3 DNA sequence: TGCGCCAGCAGCCAAGAGGGTGCGGCTGGAAACACCATATATTTT. As protein: CASSQEGAAGNTIYF.

The chain couples TRBV6-6 to TRBJ2-1, with 10 bases identical to TRBD1. V was clipped by 4 bases and J by 5 bases; unmatched bases: 8. This CDR3 contains 16 residues. From germline, CDR1 is MNHNY and CDR2 SVGAGI (reference sequence). Here the CDR3 DNA reads TGTGCCAGCAGTTCGCCTTCCGGGACAGGGGACAATGAGCAGTTCTTC. Its protein product is CASSSPSGTGDNEQFF.

This clone was seen only a few times. The chain uses TRBV4-2 and TRBJ2-3; D perhaps matches TRBD1 (6 bases). CDR1 is LGHNA and CDR2 is YNFKEQ in the germline V gene. CDR3 length equals 17 residues. V was shortened by 0 bases and J by 7 bases, with 20 bases between the two germline ends. The CDR3 sequence: CASSQDRSTGSGNTQYF. As DNA, the CDR3 is TGTGCCAGCAGCCAAGATCGCAGTACAGGGTCAGGAAATACGCAGTATTTT.

V and J are TRBV7-9 and TRBJ1-3; D not resolved. Per the germline V gene, CDR1 is SEHNR and CDR2 is FQNEAQ (reference sequence). The V end was cut by 6 bases, the J end by 3 bases, with 12 bases between. The CDR3 sequence is 14 residues long. In nucleotides, the CDR3 is TGTGCCAGCAGTACAGAGGGCTTTGGAAACACCATATATTTT. Translation gives CASSTEGFGNTIYF.

This sequence joins TRBV28 and TRBJ1-2; D may be TRBD1 (6 bases). This CDR3 spans 15 amino acids. Germline CDR1 is MDHEN and CDR2 is SYDVKM. V was clipped by 5 bases and J by 4 bases, with 17 bases between them. CDR3 sequence reads: CASSPPQGGAYGYTF. DNA for the CDR3: TGTGCCAGCAGTCCCCCACAGGGCGGCGCCTATGGCTACACCTTC.

This clone was seen just once. The V and J genes are TRBV6-5 and TRBJ1-1; D ambiguous. The ends were cut back, 7 bases at V and 1 base at J, with 7 bases in the middle. CDR3 size: 12 residues. Germline V gene data show CDR1 as MNHEY and CDR2 as SVGAGI. Here the CDR3 reads CASKTGNTEAFF. The DNA for the CDR3 is TGTGCCAGCAAAACGGGGAACACTGAAGCTTTCTTT.

This chain joins TRBV19 and TRBJ2-5; 8 nucleotides agree with TRBD1. CDR1 and CDR2 from the germline V gene are LNHDA and SQIVND (reference sequence). J lost 5 bases, V lost 4 bases, and 9 bases had no gene match. This CDR3 contains 15 residues. CDR3 nucleotides: TGTGCCAGTAGTACTCCGGGACAGGTAGGCGAGACCCAGTACTTC. This codes for CASSTPGQVGETQYF.

V is TRBV9 and J is TRBJ1-2, with 8 bases that match TRBD1. The germline V gene encodes CDR1 SGDLS and CDR2 YYNGEE. The CDR3 consists of 15 residues. J was trimmed by 4 bases and V by 3 bases; bases with no gene match: 8. The CDR3 spells CASSDRSGGPYGYTF. CDR3 coding DNA: TGTGCCAGCAGCGACCGTTCAGGGGGCCCCTATGGCTACACCTTC.